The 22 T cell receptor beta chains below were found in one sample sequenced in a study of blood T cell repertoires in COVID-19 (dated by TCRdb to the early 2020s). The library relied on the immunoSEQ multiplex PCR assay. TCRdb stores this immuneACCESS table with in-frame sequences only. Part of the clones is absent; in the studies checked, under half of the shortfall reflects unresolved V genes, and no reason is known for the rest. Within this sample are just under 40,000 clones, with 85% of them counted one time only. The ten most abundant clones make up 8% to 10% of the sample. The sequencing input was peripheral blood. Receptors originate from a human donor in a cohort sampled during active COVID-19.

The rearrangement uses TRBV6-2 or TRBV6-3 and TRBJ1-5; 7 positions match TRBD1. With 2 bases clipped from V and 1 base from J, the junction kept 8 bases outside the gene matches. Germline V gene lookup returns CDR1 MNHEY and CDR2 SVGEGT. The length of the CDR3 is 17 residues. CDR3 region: CASSYPQGFTSNQPQHF. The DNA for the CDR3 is TGTGCCAGCAGTTACCCACAGGGGTTTACGAGCAATCAGCCCCAGCATTTT.

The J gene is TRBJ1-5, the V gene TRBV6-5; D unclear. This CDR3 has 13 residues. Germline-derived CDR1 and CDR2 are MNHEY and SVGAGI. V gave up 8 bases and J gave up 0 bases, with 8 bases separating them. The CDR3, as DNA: TGTGCCAGCCTTACAACTAGCAATCAGCCCCAGCATTTT. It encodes CASLTTSNQPQHF.

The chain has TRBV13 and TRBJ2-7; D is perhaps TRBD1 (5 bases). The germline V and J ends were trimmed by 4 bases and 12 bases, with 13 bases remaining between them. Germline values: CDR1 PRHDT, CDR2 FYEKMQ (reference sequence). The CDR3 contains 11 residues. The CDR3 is CASSSQGLSYF. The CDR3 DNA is TGTGCCAGCAGCTCGCAGGGTCTTTCGTACTTC. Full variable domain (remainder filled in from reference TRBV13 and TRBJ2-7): AAGVIQSPRHLIKEKRETATLKCYPIPRHDTVYWYQQGPGQDPQFLISFYEKMQSDKGSIPDRFSAQQFSDYHSELNMSSLELGDSALYFCASSSQGLSYFGPGTRLTVT.

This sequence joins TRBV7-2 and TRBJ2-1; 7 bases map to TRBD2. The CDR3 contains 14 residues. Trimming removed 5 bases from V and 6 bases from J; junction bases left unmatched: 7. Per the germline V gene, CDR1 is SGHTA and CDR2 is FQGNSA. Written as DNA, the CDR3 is TGTGCCAGCAGCATATCGAGCGGGGCCAATGAGCAGTTCTTC. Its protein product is CASSISSGANEQFF.

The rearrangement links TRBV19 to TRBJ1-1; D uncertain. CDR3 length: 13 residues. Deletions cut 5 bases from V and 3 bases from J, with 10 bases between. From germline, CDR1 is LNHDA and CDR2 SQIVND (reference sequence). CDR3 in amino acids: CASSPSEHTEAFF. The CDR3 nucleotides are TGTGCCAGTAGTCCGTCAGAACACACTGAAGCTTTCTTT.

The CDR3 reads CASSLNGGDEKLFF. The CDR3 nucleotides read TGTGCCAGCAGCTTGAACGGAGGGGATGAAAAACTGTTTTTT. V and J are TRBV7-9 and TRBJ1-4; possibly TRBD1 for D (5 bases). Per the germline V gene, CDR1 is SEHNR and CDR2 is FQNEAQ (reference sequence). The V end lost 3 bases, the J end lost 6 bases, and 11 bases lay between the germline ends. The CDR3 is 14 residues long.

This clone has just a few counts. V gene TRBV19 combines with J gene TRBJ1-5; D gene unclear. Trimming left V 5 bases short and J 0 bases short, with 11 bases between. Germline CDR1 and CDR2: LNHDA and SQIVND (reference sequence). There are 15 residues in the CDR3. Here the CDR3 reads CASSSAGYSNQPQHF. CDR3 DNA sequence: TGTGCCAGTAGTTCGGCGGGCTATAGCAATCAGCCCCAGCATTTT.

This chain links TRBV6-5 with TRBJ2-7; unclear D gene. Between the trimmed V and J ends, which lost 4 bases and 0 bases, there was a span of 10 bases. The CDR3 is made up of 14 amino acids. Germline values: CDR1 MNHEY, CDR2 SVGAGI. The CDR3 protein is CASSSDISSYEQYF. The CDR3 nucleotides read TGTGCCAGCAGTTCCGATATTAGCTCCTACGAGCAGTACTTC.

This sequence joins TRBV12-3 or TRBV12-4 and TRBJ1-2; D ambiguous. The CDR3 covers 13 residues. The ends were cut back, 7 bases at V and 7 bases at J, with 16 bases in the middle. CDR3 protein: CASNFGGFGGYTF. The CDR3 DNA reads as TGTGCCAGCAACTTCGGCGGTTTCGGTGGCTACACCTTC.

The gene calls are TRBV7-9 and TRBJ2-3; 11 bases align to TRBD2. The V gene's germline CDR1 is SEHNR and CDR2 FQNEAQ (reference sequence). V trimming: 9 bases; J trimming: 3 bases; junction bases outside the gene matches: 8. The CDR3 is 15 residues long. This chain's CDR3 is CARSPGLAETDTQYF. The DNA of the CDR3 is TGTGCCAGAAGTCCGGGACTAGCGGAAACAGATACGCAGTATTTT.

CDR3 residues: CASSSPGQGNTEAFF. For the CDR3, the DNA is TGTGCCAGCAGCTCCCCGGGACAGGGGAACACTGAAGCTTTCTTT. J is TRBJ1-1 and V is TRBV7-9, with 9 bases lining up with TRBD1. Trimming took 4 bases from V and 1 from J; bases not matched to a gene: 4. Germline-derived CDR1 and CDR2 are SEHNR and FQNEAQ (reference sequence). The CDR3 has 15 amino acids.

The CDR3 DNA follows: TGTGCCAGCGGAAGACAGGGCGGCGAGACCCAGTACTTC. Translated: CASGRQGGETQYF. The V call is TRBV7-2, the J call TRBJ2-5, with 7 positions matching TRBD1. Germline CDR1 SGHTA, CDR2 FQGNSA. The CDR3 consists of 13 residues. J was trimmed by 5 bases and V by 8 bases; bases with no gene match: 8.

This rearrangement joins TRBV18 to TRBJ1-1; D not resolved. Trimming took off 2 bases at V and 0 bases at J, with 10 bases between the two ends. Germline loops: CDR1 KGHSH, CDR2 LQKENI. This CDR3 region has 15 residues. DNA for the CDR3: TGTGCCAGCTCACCAAGCACCGAAATGAACACTGAAGCTTTCTTT. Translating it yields CASSPSTEMNTEAFF.

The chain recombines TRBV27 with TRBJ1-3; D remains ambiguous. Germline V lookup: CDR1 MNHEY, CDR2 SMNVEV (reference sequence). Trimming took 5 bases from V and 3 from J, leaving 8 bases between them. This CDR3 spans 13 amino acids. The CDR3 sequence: CASSPRVGNTIYF. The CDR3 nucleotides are TGTGCCAGCAGTCCCCGCGTTGGAAACACCATATATTTT.

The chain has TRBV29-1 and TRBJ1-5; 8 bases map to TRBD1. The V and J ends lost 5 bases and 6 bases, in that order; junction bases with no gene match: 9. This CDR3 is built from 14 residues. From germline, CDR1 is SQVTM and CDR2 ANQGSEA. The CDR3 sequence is CSVSSGTGSQPQHF. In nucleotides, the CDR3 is TGCAGCGTTAGTTCCGGGACAGGTTCTCAGCCCCAGCATTTT. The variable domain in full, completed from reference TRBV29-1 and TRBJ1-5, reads SAVISQKPSRDICQRGTSLTIQCQVDSQVTMMFWYRQQPGQSLTLIATANQGSEATYESGFVIDKFPISRPNLTFSTLTVSNMSPEDSSIYLCSVSSGTGSQPQHFGDGTRLSIL.

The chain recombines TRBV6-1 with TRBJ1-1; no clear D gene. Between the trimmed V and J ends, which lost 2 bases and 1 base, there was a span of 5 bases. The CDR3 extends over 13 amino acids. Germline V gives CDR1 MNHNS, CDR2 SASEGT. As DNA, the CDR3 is TGTGCCAGCAGTGAAAACAGGAACACTGAAGCTTTCTTT. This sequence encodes CASSENRNTEAFF.

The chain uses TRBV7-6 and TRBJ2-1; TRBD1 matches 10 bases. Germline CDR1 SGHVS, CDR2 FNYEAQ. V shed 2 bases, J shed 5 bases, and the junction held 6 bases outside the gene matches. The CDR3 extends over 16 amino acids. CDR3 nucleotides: TGTGCCAGCAGCTTAAGGGGACAGGGGCACGACAATGAGCAGTTCTTC. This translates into CASSLRGQGHDNEQFF.

DNA of the CDR3: TGTGCCAGCAGCTTAGGACTAGCGGATTCCTACAATGAGCAGTTCTTC. Protein sequence: CASSLGLADSYNEQFF. This chain joins TRBV7-9 and TRBJ2-1, with 9 bases that match TRBD2. The CDR3 is made up of 16 amino acids. V dropped 1 base and J dropped 1; count of bases not matched to a gene: 2. Germline V gene data show CDR1 as SEHNR and CDR2 as FQNEAQ (reference sequence).

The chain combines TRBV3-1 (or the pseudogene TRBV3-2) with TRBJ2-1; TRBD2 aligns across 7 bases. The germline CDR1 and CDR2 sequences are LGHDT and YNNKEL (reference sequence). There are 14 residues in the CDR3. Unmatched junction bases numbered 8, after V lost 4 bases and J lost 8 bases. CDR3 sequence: CASSPQAGSYEQFF. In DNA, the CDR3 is TGTGCCAGCAGCCCCCAAGCGGGAAGCTATGAGCAGTTCTTC.

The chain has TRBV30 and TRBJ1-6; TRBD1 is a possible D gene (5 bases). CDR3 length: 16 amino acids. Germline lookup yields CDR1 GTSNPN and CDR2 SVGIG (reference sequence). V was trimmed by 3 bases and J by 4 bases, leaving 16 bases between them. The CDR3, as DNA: TGTGCCTGGAGCCAGACAGATCTATGGTATAATTCACCCCTCCACTTT. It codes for CAWSQTDLWYNSPLHF.

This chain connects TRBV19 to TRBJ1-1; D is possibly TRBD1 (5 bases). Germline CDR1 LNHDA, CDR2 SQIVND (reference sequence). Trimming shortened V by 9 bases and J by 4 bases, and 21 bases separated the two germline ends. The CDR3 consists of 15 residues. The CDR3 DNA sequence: TGTGCCAGCACCCTCCGACGGGACGGGGGCACTGAAGCTTTCTTT. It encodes CASTLRRDGGTEAFF.

In nucleotides, the CDR3 is TGTGCCAGCAGCGTAGCTGGGCCTTCCTCCTACAATGAGCAGTTCTTC. As protein: CASSVAGPSSYNEQFF. This chain links TRBV9 with TRBJ2-1, with no clear D. The CDR3 totals 16 residues. V was cut by 0 bases and J by 0 bases, with 10 bases left in between. Germline values: CDR1 SGDLS, CDR2 YYNGEE.